A single sample gave rise to the 10 T cell receptor beta chains below, sequenced in a study of technical replicates of blood from a handful of donors. Profiled with immunoSEQ multiplex PCR; TCRdb holds only in-frame clones, not every one. This sample has some 69,000 clones, with around nine tenths found just once. Sequencing was done on a sample of PBMCs. Receptors were obtained from a human donor in good health. Some clones in this sample may be carry-over from other donors' samples.

The chain joins TRBV5-1 to TRBJ2-3; 8 bases match TRBD2. The CDR3 length is 18 residues. The germline gives CDR1 SGHRS, CDR2 YFSETQ. J lost 0 bases, V lost 0 bases, and 9 bases had no gene match. The DNA for the CDR3 is TGCGCCAGCAGCTTGGGTACTCAAAGCGGGGGAAGCACAGATACGCAGTATTTT. As protein: CASSLGTQSGGSTDTQYF.

The chain links TRBV10-3 to TRBJ2-7; 7 bases align to TRBD2. Germline loops: CDR1 ENHRY, CDR2 SYGVKD. The CDR3 sequence is 13 residues long. Trimming at V came to 7 bases and at J to 0 bases, leaving 3 bases not matched to a gene. CDR3 DNA sequence: TGTGCCATCAAGCGGGACTCCTCCTACGAGCAGTACTTC. It yields the protein CAIKRDSSYEQYF.

The chain has TRBV19 and TRBJ2-2, with 7 bases matching TRBD2. V lost 4 bases and J lost 4; bases outside the gene matches: 3. Germline CDR1 and CDR2: LNHDA and SQIVND (reference sequence). The CDR3 has 14 residues. DNA of the CDR3: TGTGCCAGTAGTAGGTGGGAGGGCACCGGGGAGCTGTTTTTT. Its protein is CASSRWEGTGELFF.

This chain uses TRBV4-3 with TRBJ1-5; 7 nucleotides agree with TRBD1. This CDR3 is 16 amino acids long. The V and J ends lost 4 bases and 3 bases, in that order; junction bases with no gene match: 9. Per germline, CDR1 LGHNA and CDR2 YSLEER. The chain's CDR3 is CASSRDRVLFNQPQHF. In DNA form, the CDR3 reads TGCGCCAGCAGCCGAGACAGGGTTCTCTTCAATCAGCCCCAGCATTTT.

CDR3 loop: CASSLWAGRDKEKLFF. DNA for the CDR3: TGTGCCAGCAGTTTATGGGCTGGCCGAGACAAGGAAAAACTGTTTTTT. The V and J genes are TRBV27 and TRBJ1-4; D gene uncertain. Trimming cost V 1 base and J 8 bases, with 17 bases left between them. The CDR3 has 16 residues. Germline CDR1 MNHEY, CDR2 SMNVEV (reference sequence). Combining the CDR3 with reference TRBV27 and TRBJ1-4 gives the whole variable domain EAQVTQNPRYLITVTGKKLTVTCSQNMNHEYMSWYRQDPGLGLRQIYYSMNVEVTDKGDVPEGYKVSRKEKRNFPLILESPSPNQTSLYFCASSLWAGRDKEKLFFGSGTQLSVL.

The CDR3 protein is CAISGGGTGELFF. The CDR3 DNA follows: TGTGCCATCAGTGGGGGGGGCACCGGGGAGCTGTTTTTT. This chain uses TRBV10-3 with TRBJ2-2; the match to TRBD2 covers 7 bases. V was pared by 4 bases and J by 4 bases, with 0 bases of the junction left unmatched. The CDR3 totals 13 residues. Germline V lookup: CDR1 ENHRY, CDR2 SYGVKD.

This clone was counted a single time. V is TRBV6-5 and J is TRBJ2-3; TRBD1 agrees at 8 bases. Germline V gene sequence: CDR1 MNHEY, CDR2 SVGAGI. The trim removed 0 bases at V and 8 bases at J, leaving 4 bases unmatched. This CDR3 is 14 amino acids long. CDR3 residues: CASSYSTGDTTQYF. CDR3 DNA: TGTGCCAGCAGTTACTCGACAGGGGACACTACGCAGTATTTT.

The chain couples TRBV29-1 to TRBJ2-7; 9 bases map to TRBD1. Germline loops: CDR1 SQVTM, CDR2 ANQGSEA. J was trimmed by 2 bases and V by 6 bases; bases with no gene match: 11. CDR3 length equals 15 residues. The CDR3 DNA reads as TGCAGCGTCTCCCATCCGGGACAGGGAACCTACGAGCAGTACTTC. Its protein is CSVSHPGQGTYEQYF.

This sequence joins TRBV4-3 and TRBJ2-2; tentatively, D is TRBD2 (6 bases). Trimming removed 0 bases at V and 4 bases at J, with 15 bases between. The germline gives CDR1 LGHNA, CDR2 YSLEER. The CDR3 contains 17 residues. The CDR3 is CASSQELGGGGTGELFF. The CDR3 coding sequence is TGCGCCAGCAGCCAAGAACTGGGAGGTGGAGGCACCGGGGAGCTGTTTTTT.

V is TRBV4-1 and J is TRBJ2-5, with 7 bases identical to TRBD2. The CDR3 sequence is 17 residues long. CDR1 is MGHRA and CDR2 is YSYEKL in the germline V gene. Trimming took 2 bases from V and 0 from J; bases not matched to a gene: 9. The CDR3 is CASSQRIGGTNQETQYF. The CDR3 DNA follows: TGCGCCAGCAGCCAAAGGATTGGCGGGACTAACCAAGAGACCCAGTACTTC.